The 32 T cell receptor beta chains below were found in one sample sequenced in a study of CD8+ T cells in alopecia areata (dated by TCRdb to 2016 to 2019). Pooled mouse cutaneous lymph node cells were stained for CD4, CD8alpha, NKG2D, NKG2ACE and other markers, then sorted on a BD Influx. The receptor library was made with the immunoSEQ multiplex PCR assay. RNA was extracted from all samples and reverse transcribed into cDNA, which served as template for TCR sequencing. Sourced from immuneACCESS, this table was stored by TCRdb with only in-frame sequences that have V and J called. A share of the clones is absent; for the studies checked, an unresolved V gene accounts for under half, and the remainder has no known explanation. This sample holds about 270,000 clones in total, without any singletons. The top ten hold about 1.2% of the sample. The specimen was CD4+ T cells sorted from a lymph node. Receptor source: a C3H/HeJ mouse with alopecia areata. The haplotype of this strain at the MHC is H2-k.

To note about this clone: Mouse names are used for the genes. The CDR3 is cut off 4 residues early in the read; its end comes from the germline J gene. This sequence joins TRBV1 and TRBJ2-7; D possibly corresponds to TRBD1 (6 bases). This CDR3 spans 14 amino acids. Germline-derived CDR1 and CDR2 are NSQYPW and LRSPGD (reference sequence). The germline V and J ends were trimmed by 2 bases and 3 bases, with 11 bases remaining between them. The covered CDR3 bases are TGCACCTGCAGTGCATCCGGACAGCACTAT. Protein sequence: CTCSASGQHY. The complete CDR3 sequence is CTCSASGQHYEQYF.

This clone turned up a few times. The genes are named according to mouse. The read ends 3 residues early relative to the CDR3; the germline J gene fills the gap. The chain is built from TRBV13-3 and TRBJ1-6, with 9 bases that match TRBD1. TRBJ1-6 is an ORF; its function is uncertain. J was trimmed by 2 bases and V by 3 bases; bases with no gene match: 3. Germline lookup yields CDR1 NNHDY and CDR2 SYVADS. The CDR3 is 16 amino acids. The CDR3 sequence: CASSGTGGPYNSPLYF. The part of the CDR3 DNA that was read is TGTGCCAGCAGTGGCACAGGGGGCCCCTATAATTCGCCC.

Notes on this clone: Gene names and germline refer to mouse. The CDR3 extends 4 residues past the end of the read, so its final part is completed from the germline J gene. The rearrangement uses TRBV13-1 and TRBJ1-2; D is unclear. Trimming shortened V by 2 bases and J by 2 bases, and 4 bases separated the two germline ends. The CDR3 is made up of 12 amino acids. The germline V gene has CDR1 NSHNY and CDR2 SYGAGN. Partial CDR3 DNA: TGTGCCAGCAGTGACATCAACTCC. Translating gives CASSDINS. The CDR3 in full is CASSDINSDYTF.

This clone has more than one count but fewer than ten. Any gene name here is a mouse gene name. The DNA ends 4 residues before the CDR3 does, and the rest of the CDR3 is filled in from the germline J gene. This sequence joins TRBV19 and TRBJ1-1; D not certain. The CDR3 covers 14 residues. Germline V gene sequence: CDR1 FNHDT, CDR2 SITEND (reference sequence). With 0 bases removed from V and 2 bases from J, the gap between germline ends came to 8 bases. CDR3 loop: CASSIAQFNTEVFF. CDR3 DNA (partial): TGTGCCAGCAGTATAGCACAGTTCAACACA.

With regard to this clone: Any gene name here is a mouse gene name. The read stops 4 residues short of the end of the CDR3; the missing end is completed from the germline J gene. The V call is TRBV5, the J call TRBJ2-4; D is perhaps TRBD2 (5 bases). Germline CDR1 and CDR2: LGHNA and YNLKQL (reference sequence). This CDR3 is built from 14 residues. The V gene lost 4 bases and the J gene lost 0 bases, with 8 bases spanning the gap. CDR3 DNA (partial): TGTGCCAGCAGCCCCACTGGTAGTCAAAAC. This gives the protein CASSPTGSQN. The entire CDR3 is CASSPTGSQNTLYF.

Points on this clone: These gene names are mouse names. The read gets to within 4 residues of the CDR3 end, and the germline J gene fills in the rest. This chain uses TRBV19 with TRBJ2-5; 8 nucleotides line up with TRBD2. CDR1 and CDR2 from the germline V gene are FNHDT and SITEND (reference sequence). The CDR3 runs 16 residues. After removal of 3 bases from V and 0 bases from J, the junction contained 6 bases not matched to a gene. The CDR3 reads CASSTLDWGNQDTQYF. The part of the CDR3 DNA that was read is TGTGCCAGCAGTACCCTCGACTGGGGAAACCAAGAC.

Worth noting for this clone: Mouse germline and gene names are used. The observed sequence ends 4 residues before the CDR3 terminus, with the missing tail filled in from the germline J gene. The sample carries other DNA sequences with the same CDR3. This rearrangement joins TRBV19 to TRBJ1-1; no clear D. This CDR3 has 12 residues. CDR1 FNHDT and CDR2 SITEND come from the germline V gene (reference sequence). The CDR3 here is CASSILGREVFF. Partial CDR3 DNA: TGTGCCAGCAGTATACTGGGGAGA.

This clone was seen a handful of times. Mouse germline and gene names are used. The missing CDR3 end, 4 residues past where the read stops, is filled in from the germline J gene. The chain couples TRBV13-3 to TRBJ1-1, with D tentatively TRBD1 (6 bases). The V and J ends lost 1 base and 1 base respectively, with 11 bases between them. Germline CDR1 reads NNHDY; CDR2 reads SYVADS. This CDR3 is built from 15 residues. CDR3 sequence reads: CASSDWGQKNTEVFF. The CDR3 bases that were read are TGTGCCAGCAGTGATTGGGGACAAAAAAACACA.

This clone turned up a few times. Mouse gene names apply. The read finishes 4 residues shy of the CDR3 end, and the germline J gene is used to complete it. The chain combines TRBV13-3 with TRBJ2-5, with TRBD1 as a possible D gene (5 bases). The CDR3 length is 13 residues. CDR1 NNHDY and CDR2 SYVADS come from the germline V gene. The CDR3 loop reads CASSRARADTQYF. Partial CDR3 DNA: TGTGCCAGCAGTCGGGCCAGGGCAGAC.

This clone was counted only a few times. Gene labels here are mouse ones. The CDR3 end lies 4 residues beyond the end of the read and is filled in from the germline J gene. This sequence joins TRBV5 and TRBJ2-1; D is perhaps TRBD2 (6 bases). This CDR3 region has 15 residues. The germline gives CDR1 LGHNA, CDR2 YNLKQL (reference sequence). V lost 2 bases and J 1 base, leaving 9 bases between the germline ends. The DNA read from the CDR3 is TGTGCCAGCAGCCAACTGGGGATGAACTATGCT. Encoded protein: CASSQLGMNYA. The entire CDR3 is CASSQLGMNYAEQFF.

A note on this clone: Gene names and germline refer to mouse. The read gets to within 4 residues of the CDR3 end, and the germline J gene fills in the rest. The V gene is TRBV4, the J gene TRBJ2-2; no reliable D call. CDR3 length equals 14 residues. Trimming left V 5 bases short and J 3 bases short, with 10 bases between. Germline CDR1 reads LGHDT; CDR2 reads YNNKQL (reference sequence). The CDR3 DNA, read in part, is TGTGCCAGCAGCCCCACTCGGTACACCGGG. Its protein product is CASSPTRYTG. The CDR3 in its entirety is CASSPTRYTGQLYF.

Comments on this clone: Genes here carry mouse names. The DNA ends 4 residues before the CDR3 does, and the rest of the CDR3 is filled in from the germline J gene. The chain joins TRBV17 to TRBJ2-1, with a tentative D call TRBD1 (6 bases). The germline V and J ends were trimmed by 4 bases and 6 bases, with 10 bases remaining between them. Germline-derived CDR1 and CDR2 are MNHDT and YYDKIL. The CDR3 spans 13 residues. The sequenced CDR3 bases are TGTGCTAGCAGTACACAGGGCTCTGCT. Residues: CASSTQGSA. In full, the CDR3 is CASSTQGSAEQFF.

This clone was seen more than once but under ten times. Any gene name here is a mouse gene name. The read gets to within 4 residues of the CDR3 end, and the germline J gene fills in the rest. Other DNA sequences in this sample translate to the same CDR3. The chain uses TRBV5 and TRBJ2-5; D may be TRBD1 (5 bases). V gave up 4 bases and J gave up 3 bases, with 8 bases separating them. CDR1 is LGHNA and CDR2 is YNLKQL in the germline V gene (reference sequence). The CDR3 consists of 13 residues. The sequenced CDR3 bases are TGTGCCAGCAGCCCCGACAGACAAGAC. Its protein product is CASSPDRQD. The full CDR3 protein is CASSPDRQDTQYF.

As regards this clone: Gene names follow the mouse nomenclature. The read terminates 4 residues before the CDR3 end, so the remaining end is supplied by the germline J gene. The rearrangement uses TRBV19 and TRBJ2-1; 8 positions match TRBD1. Germline lookup yields CDR1 FNHDT and CDR2 SITEND (reference sequence). The CDR3 covers 13 residues. Trimming removed 4 bases from V and 6 bases from J; junction bases left unmatched: 3. Here the CDR3 reads CASSSRGLAEQFF. The DNA read from the CDR3 is TGTGCCAGCAGTTCCAGGGGGCTTGCT.

There are a few counts of this clone. Gene names denote mouse genes. The CDR3 extends 4 residues past the end of the read, so its final part is completed from the germline J gene. The chain carries TRBV5 and TRBJ2-2, with D hard to call. CDR1 and CDR2 from the germline V gene are LGHNA and YNLKQL (reference sequence). CDR3 length: 13 residues. V gave up 3 bases and J gave up 0 bases, with 2 bases separating them. The CDR3 reads CASSQPNTGQLYF. The CDR3 bases that were read are TGTGCCAGCAGCCAGCCAAACACCGGG.

As concerns this clone: Mouse gene names apply. With the read ending 4 residues before the CDR3 end, the germline J gene is used to fill in that end. Distinct nucleotide sequences in the sample also encode this CDR3. The chain recombines TRBV5 with TRBJ2-1; 10 nucleotides align to TRBD2. V lost 0 bases to trimming and J lost 1 base; unmatched junction nucleotides: 0. Germline values: CDR1 LGHNA, CDR2 YNLKQL (reference sequence). The CDR3 consists of 16 residues. Partial CDR3 DNA: TGTGCCAGCAGCCAAGAGACTGGGGGGAACTATGCT. This encodes CASSQETGGNYA. The full CDR3 protein reads CASSQETGGNYAEQFF.

This clone was seen a handful of times. The gene names given are mouse names. Coverage ceases 4 residues before the CDR3 finishes, and the germline J gene fills in the end. Other nucleotide sequences from this sample produce the same CDR3. The chain employs TRBV31 and TRBJ1-2, with 7 bases lining up with TRBD1. The CDR3 is 14 residues long. The J segment lost 4 bases and the V segment lost 0 bases, leaving 5 bases of the junction unmatched. Germline V lookup: CDR1 GKSSPN, CDR2 SITVG. The CDR3 spells CAWSLGQGGSDYTF. Partial CDR3 DNA: TGTGCCTGGAGTCTAGGTCAGGGGGGCTCC. The whole variable domain, remainder taken from reference TRBV31 and TRBJ1-2, is AQTIHQWPVAEIKAVGSPLSLGCTIKGKSSPNLYWYWQATGGTLQQLFYSITVGQVESVVQLNLSASRPKDDQFILSTEKLLLSHSGFYLCAWSLGQGGSDYTFGSGTRLLVI.

This clone has a count of ten or more. Gene names follow the mouse nomenclature. Read data end 4 residues before the CDR3 end; the end is taken from the germline J gene. The V and J genes are TRBV12-1 and TRBJ2-2; D is possibly TRBD2 (6 bases). CDR3 length: 16 amino acids. V lost 0 bases and J lost 0, with 10 bases in between. Germline V lookup: CDR1 SGHSN, CDR2 HYEKVE. The sequenced CDR3 bases are TGTGCCAGCTCTCTCGTTGGGGGAGCAAACACCGGG. This translates into CASSLVGGANTG. The CDR3, in full, reads CASSLVGGANTGQLYF.

The sample holds a few counts of this clone. Mouse gene names apply. The read is 4 residues too short to cover the CDR3 end, so that end is filled in from the germline J gene. The chain recombines TRBV13-3 with TRBJ1-2; D remains ambiguous. V lost 0 bases and J lost 2, with 8 bases in between. The germline gives CDR1 NNHDY, CDR2 SYVADS. This CDR3 comprises 14 residues. The CDR3 bases that were read are TGTGCCAGCAGTGATGCACTCAGGAACTCC. Amino acid sequence: CASSDALRNS. Given in full, the CDR3 is CASSDALRNSDYTF.

This clone was seen only a few times. The genes are named according to mouse. The CDR3 goes on 4 residues after the read ends, and that part is filled in from the germline J gene. The same CDR3 also results from other DNA sequences found in this sample. This chain uses TRBV19 with TRBJ2-2; tentatively, D is TRBD2 (5 bases). The CDR3 is 14 amino acids. The V end lost 3 bases, the J end lost 2 bases, and 8 bases lay between the germline ends. Germline loops: CDR1 FNHDT, CDR2 SITEND (reference sequence). The CDR3 is CASSRSGNTGQLYF. CDR3 DNA, as far as it was read: TGTGCCAGCAGTAGGTCTGGGAACACCGGG.

This clone has just a few counts. Germline and genes here are mouse. The read gets to within 4 residues of the CDR3 end, and the germline J gene fills in the rest. V usage is TRBV5 and J usage is TRBJ2-1, with 8 nucleotides matching TRBD2. V lost 0 bases to trimming and J lost 0 bases; unmatched junction nucleotides: 1. From germline, CDR1 is LGHNA and CDR2 YNLKQL (reference sequence). CDR3 length: 16 residues. The CDR3 reads CASSQELGDNYAEQFF. CDR3 DNA, as far as it was read: TGTGCCAGCAGCCAAGAACTGGGGGATAACTATGCT.

Regarding this clone: The gene names here belong to mouse. The read halts 4 residues ahead of the CDR3 end, with the missing end drawn from the germline J gene. The same CDR3 arises from other DNA sequences in this sample as well. The chain links TRBV13-1 to TRBJ2-1; the match to TRBD2 covers 8 bases. The CDR3 consists of 14 residues. Germline CDR1 and CDR2: NSHNY and SYGAGN. CDR3: CASSDVGGGAEQFF. CDR3 bases read: TGTGCCAGCAGTGATGTTGGGGGGGGAGCT.

Comments on this clone: Each gene name is a mouse one. The CDR3 end is not reached by the read, which stops 4 residues before it; the germline J gene fills it in. V is TRBV14 and J is TRBJ2-5, with 14 positions matching TRBD2. From germline, CDR1 is SGHDT and CDR2 FRDEAV. The CDR3 sequence is 16 residues long. The CDR3 is CASSSGLGGRGDTQYF. The part of the CDR3 DNA that was read is TGTGCCAGCAGTTCGGGACTGGGGGGGCGAGGAGAC.

Worth noting for this clone: Any gene name here is a mouse gene name. The read comes to an end 4 residues before the CDR3 does, leaving the germline J gene to fill in the end. The identical CDR3 is also encoded by other nucleotide sequences in the sample. The V gene is TRBV19, the J gene TRBJ2-1; D gene ambiguous. The germline gives CDR1 FNHDT, CDR2 SITEND (reference sequence). This CDR3 contains 11 residues. CDR3 sequence: CASSIWAEQFF. CDR3 DNA (partial): TGTGCCAGCAGTATATGGGCT.

About this clone itself: Germline and genes: mouse. The sequenced CDR3 bases are TGTGCCAGCAGCCCCTCCCGGGACTGGGGGGGGTTAGAAGAC. As protein: CASSPSRDWGGLED. The CDR3 in full is CASSPSRDWGGLEDTQYF. The rearrangement uses TRBV19 and TRBJ2-5; 13 bases match TRBD2. Coverage ceases 4 residues before the CDR3 finishes, and the germline J gene fills in the end. The germline V gene encodes CDR1 FNHDT and CDR2 SITEND (reference sequence). This CDR3 is built from 18 residues. The full variable domain, in which reference TRBV19 and TRBJ2-5 provide the parts outside the CDR3, is GGIITQTPKFLIGQEGQKLTLKCQQNFNHDTMYWYRQDSGKGLRLIYYSITENDLQKGDLSEGYDASREKKSSFSLTVTSAQKNEMAVFLCASSPSRDWGGLEDTQYFGPGTRLLVL.

About this clone itself: Genes here carry mouse names. The read terminates 4 residues before the CDR3 end, so the remaining end is supplied by the germline J gene. V gene TRBV13-2 combines with J gene TRBJ2-3; TRBD1 might be the D (6 bases). The CDR3 is 14 amino acids. The germline V gene encodes CDR1 NNHNN and CDR2 SYGAGS (reference sequence). With 3 bases removed from V and 3 bases from J, the gap between germline ends came to 11 bases. CDR3 protein: CASGAPGTAETLYF. The DNA read from the CDR3 is TGTGCCAGCGGTGCCCCCGGGACAGCAGAA.

This clone was detected a few times. Genes and germline come from the mouse. The CDR3 extends 4 residues past the end of the read, so its final part is completed from the germline J gene. The sample contains more than one DNA sequence encoding this CDR3. This rearrangement joins TRBV19 to TRBJ2-3, with a possible D match to TRBD2 (7 bases). The CDR3 is made up of 14 amino acids. Trimming shortened V by 4 bases and J by 0 bases, and 9 bases separated the two germline ends. Germline loops: CDR1 FNHDT, CDR2 SITEND (reference sequence). The part of the CDR3 DNA that was read is TGTGCCAGCAGTCTGGGGGCTAGTGCAGAA. As protein: CASSLGASAE. The entire CDR3 protein reads CASSLGASAETLYF.

A note on this clone: The gene symbols are mouse symbols. The CDR3 is cut off 4 residues early in the read; its end comes from the germline J gene. The chain employs TRBV29 and TRBJ2-2; 8 bases are shared with TRBD2. V was clipped by 7 bases and J by 4 bases; unmatched bases: 2. The V gene's germline CDR1 is MSHET and CDR2 SYDVDS. The CDR3 sequence is 13 residues long. The covered CDR3 bases are TGTGCTAGCAAGGGGGGGCCCACCGGG. Translated, it gives CASKGGPTG. The CDR3 in its entirety is CASKGGPTGQLYF.

Regarding this clone: The gene names here belong to mouse. The read ends 4 residues early relative to the CDR3; the germline J gene fills the gap. At the DNA level, this CDR3 is encoded by other sequences in the same sample as well. V gene TRBV31 combines with J gene TRBJ2-3; unclear D gene. The germline V and J ends were trimmed by 8 bases and 0 bases, with 3 bases remaining between them. This CDR3 region has 10 residues. Per the germline V gene, CDR1 is GKSSPN and CDR2 is SITVG. The sequenced part of the CDR3 DNA is TGTGCCAGTAGTGCAGAA. Translating gives CASSAE. The full CDR3 protein is CASSAETLYF.

This clone has a handful of counts. Genes here carry mouse names. The CDR3 end lies 4 residues beyond the end of the read and is filled in from the germline J gene. The same CDR3 can be traced to other DNA sequences in this sample. This chain connects TRBV19 to TRBJ1-2; weak D call: TRBD1 (5 bases). Germline V gene data show CDR1 as FNHDT and CDR2 as SITEND (reference sequence). The CDR3 loop spans 14 amino acids. The ends were cut back, 0 bases at V and 0 bases at J, with 6 bases in the middle. Partial CDR3 DNA: TGTGCCAGCAGTATAGTGGGGGCAAACTCC. Translation: CASSIVGANS. In full, the CDR3 is CASSIVGANSDYTF.

As for this clone: Gene names are mouse gene names. From the germline J gene comes the end of the CDR3, since the read stops 4 residues before it. The J gene is TRBJ2-2, the V gene TRBV31, with 7 bases fitting TRBD1. The CDR3 spans 13 residues. Germline V lookup: CDR1 GKSSPN, CDR2 SITVG. V shed 2 bases, J shed 3 bases, and the junction held 0 bases outside the gene matches. CDR3 loop: CAWSTGDTGQLYF. CDR3 DNA, as far as it was read: TGTGCCTGGAGTACAGGGGACACCGGG.

As to this clone: Gene names follow the mouse nomenclature. The read comes to an end 4 residues before the CDR3 does, leaving the germline J gene to fill in the end. The chain has TRBV13-1 and TRBJ2-7, with TRBD2 identical over 7 bases. V lost 0 bases and J lost 3; bases outside the gene matches: 3. The length of the CDR3 is 14 residues. CDR1 is NSHNY and CDR2 is SYGAGN in the germline V gene. Here the CDR3 reads CASSDVWGDYEQYF. CDR3 bases read: TGTGCCAGCAGTGATGTATGGGGGGACTAT.